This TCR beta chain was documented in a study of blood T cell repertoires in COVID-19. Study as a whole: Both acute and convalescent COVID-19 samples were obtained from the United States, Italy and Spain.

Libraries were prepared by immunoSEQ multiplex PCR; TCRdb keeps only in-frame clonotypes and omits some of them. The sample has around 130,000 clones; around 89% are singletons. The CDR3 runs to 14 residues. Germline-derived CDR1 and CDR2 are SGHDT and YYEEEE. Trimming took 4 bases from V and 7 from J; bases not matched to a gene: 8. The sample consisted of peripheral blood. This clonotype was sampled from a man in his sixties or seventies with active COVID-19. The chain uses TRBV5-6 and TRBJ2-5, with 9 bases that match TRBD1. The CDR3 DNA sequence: TGTGCCAGCAGCGTCCGGGACAGGGAGGCGACCCAGTACTTC. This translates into CASSVRDREATQYF.